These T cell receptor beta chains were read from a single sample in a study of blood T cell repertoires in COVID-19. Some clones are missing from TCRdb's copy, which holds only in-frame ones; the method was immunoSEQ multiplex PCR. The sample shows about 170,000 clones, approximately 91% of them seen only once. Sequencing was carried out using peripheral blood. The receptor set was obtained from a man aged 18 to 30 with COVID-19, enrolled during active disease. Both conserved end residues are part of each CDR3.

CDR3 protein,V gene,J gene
CASSSNRVTDTQYF,TRBV27,TRBJ2-3
CASKQGLGTNEKLLF,TRBV5-1,TRBJ1-4
CAISEKVAGASYEQYF,TRBV10-3,TRBJ2-7
CASSESLGRNTEAFF,TRBV10-1,TRBJ1-1
CASSGQVNQPQHF,TRBV6-2/TRBV6-3,TRBJ1-5
CASSLGAPSGSYEQYF,TRBV5-4,TRBJ2-7
CASGLPRGYYYEQYF,TRBV12-5,TRBJ2-7
CASSPRTDSYEQYF,TRBV18,TRBJ2-7
CASSYPPESPYEQYF,TRBV6-2/TRBV6-3,TRBJ2-7
CATSGDGGRNQPQHF,TRBV15,TRBJ1-5
CASSLVAVHGYTF,TRBV11-1,TRBJ1-2
CASGLDLGEQYF,TRBV12-5,TRBJ2-7
CASSFGGLEGYEQYF,TRBV5-4,TRBJ2-7
CASSQDRGRPAGANVLTF,TRBV4-3,TRBJ2-6
CATSKPGFDTQYF,TRBV24-1,TRBJ2-3
CASSTLSAGVNEKLFF,TRBV19,TRBJ1-4
CASSQGRLAGDFYEQFF,TRBV3-1/TRBV3-2,TRBJ2-1
CASSPSLYEQYF,TRBV18,TRBJ2-7
CASSMSREGSYEQYF,TRBV19,TRBJ2-7
CASSLVRARDTEAFF,TRBV27,TRBJ1-1
CASSSGGWEQYF,TRBV12-3/TRBV12-4,TRBJ2-7
CASSPGQQETQYF,TRBV16,TRBJ2-5
CASSPGRDQPQHF,TRBV13,TRBJ1-5
CASSRTRTGAYNSPLHF,TRBV11-2,TRBJ1-6
CASSEEPGGIAEAFF,TRBV10-1,TRBJ1-1
CASGIQGSPLGNEQFF,TRBV2,TRBJ2-1
CAWSVPGTISSYEQYF,TRBV30,TRBJ2-7